This T cell receptor (beta chain) was observed in a study of Ad26.COV2.S vaccination and SARS-CoV-2 variants. The study, taken as a whole, reports: The breadth of spike-specific CD8+ and CD4+ T cell responses after vaccination was reportedly substantial. The study found higher spike-specific TCR breadth in vaccine than placebo recipients.

The CDR3 spans 13 residues. V lost 3 bases, J lost 2 bases, and 7 bases lay in between. The germline V gene has CDR1 KGHSH and CDR2 LQKENI. The treatment: around 19 received Ad26.COV2.S at low or high dose, single or two shots; several received placebo; per-sample allocation not given. Collection of samples fell on day 63 after the first vaccine or placebo injection. An Ad26 vector was used to express Wuhan-strain SARS-CoV-2 spike as the vaccine. As regards this clone: The target antigen is unknown.

The repertoire was sequenced with immunoSEQ multiplex PCR; TCRdb's copy has only in-frame clones and lacks some. Of 250,000 to 300,000 clones listed, around 87% are singletons. The chain carries TRBV18 and TRBJ1-2; D uncertain. The clonotype was recovered from a person aged 18-60 years who received the Ad26.COV2.S COVID-19 vaccine or a placebo. Source: peripheral blood, taken in a trial of Ad26.COV2.S vaccine versus placebo. In DNA form, the CDR3 reads TGTGCCAGCTCACCTTCCAGGAACTATGGCTACACCTTC. The encoded protein is CASSPSRNYGYTF.